A selection of T cell receptor beta chains follows, all from one sample in a study of shared clonotypes between healthy human individuals. Libraries were prepared by immunoSEQ multiplex PCR; TCRdb keeps only in-frame clonotypes and omits some of them. The sample yields 2 million to 3 million clones, over 85% seen once. Sequenced: naive CD4+ T cells from PBMCs. Receptor source: a young man in good health. Some clones in this sample may be carry-over from other donors' samples. Both conserved end residues are part of each CDR3. Fields, in order: CDR3 DNA, CDR3 protein, V gene, clone size, D gene, J gene. The D gene is left open where the match is weak. Only some rows state a clone size, as once, few, many or a class for expanded clones.

CDR3nt: TGTGCCTGGAGTGAGGGGGCTACCTATGGCTACACCTTC; CDR3aa: CAWSEGATYGYTF; v_gene: TRBV30; abundance: .; d_gene: TRBD1; j_gene: TRBJ1-2
CDR3nt: TGTGCCAGCAGCCCCTGGGTGACGGGGGATACGCAGTATTTT; CDR3aa: CASSPWVTGDTQYF; v_gene: TRBV5-4; abundance: .; d_gene: .; j_gene: TRBJ2-3
CDR3nt: TGTGCCAGCAGCGTTACCCGGACTAGCGGGACGGGATACGAGCAGTACTTC; CDR3aa: CASSVTRTSGTGYEQYF; v_gene: TRBV27; abundance: .; d_gene: TRBD2; j_gene: TRBJ2-7
CDR3nt: TGTGCCAGCAGCGTATGGGGACTAGCGGTTCAGTTCTTC; CDR3aa: CASSVWGLAVQFF; v_gene: TRBV4-2; abundance: .; d_gene: TRBD2; j_gene: TRBJ2-1
CDR3nt: TGTGCCACCAGCAGAGACGACAGGGCTAATGAAAAACTGTTTTTT; CDR3aa: CATSRDDRANEKLFF; v_gene: TRBV15; abundance: .; d_gene: TRBD1; j_gene: TRBJ1-4
CDR3nt: TGTGCCAGCAGTGAAGAGGGGGGCGGGAGGCACTACGAGCAGTACTTC; CDR3aa: CASSEEGGGRHYEQYF; v_gene: TRBV2; abundance: .; d_gene: TRBD2; j_gene: TRBJ2-7
CDR3nt: TGCAGCGTTGAACGGCGGCAGGGAGGCGAAAAACTGTTTTTT; CDR3aa: CSVERRQGGEKLFF; v_gene: TRBV29-1; abundance: .; d_gene: .; j_gene: TRBJ1-4
CDR3nt: TGTGCCAGCAGCGAGGGTAGGTGGGAGCAGTACTTC; CDR3aa: CASSEGRWEQYF; v_gene: TRBV6-1; abundance: .; d_gene: .; j_gene: TRBJ2-7
CDR3nt: TGCGCCAGCAGCTCCGGCGGGGGGGCAGACTATGGCTACACCTTC; CDR3aa: CASSSGGGADYGYTF; v_gene: TRBV5-1; abundance: .; d_gene: .; j_gene: TRBJ1-2
CDR3nt: TGCAGCGGGGGTCGGGGGTCCACTGAAGCTTTCTTT; CDR3aa: CSGGRGSTEAFF; v_gene: TRBV29-1; abundance: once; d_gene: .; j_gene: TRBJ1-1
CDR3nt: TGTGCCAGCAGTTACTCGACCGGGGAAACCTACGAGCAGTACTTC; CDR3aa: CASSYSTGETYEQYF; v_gene: TRBV6-5; abundance: .; d_gene: .; j_gene: TRBJ2-7
CDR3nt: TGTGCCAGCAGTTACTCCGCCAGGGGTCCCTACGAGCAGTACTTC; CDR3aa: CASSYSARGPYEQYF; v_gene: TRBV6-5; abundance: .; d_gene: .; j_gene: TRBJ2-7
CDR3nt: TGTGCCAGCAGCGTAGAAGGAGTCTCTGGAAACACCATATATTTT; CDR3aa: CASSVEGVSGNTIYF; v_gene: TRBV9; abundance: .; d_gene: .; j_gene: TRBJ1-3
CDR3nt: TGTGCCACCAGCAGAGACCCTTTTTCTGAGCAGTTCTTC; CDR3aa: CATSRDPFSEQFF; v_gene: TRBV15; abundance: .; d_gene: .; j_gene: TRBJ2-1
CDR3nt: TGTGCCAGCAGCCGGGGACTGTCTAACTATGGCTACACCTTC; CDR3aa: CASSRGLSNYGYTF; v_gene: TRBV27; abundance: .; d_gene: .; j_gene: TRBJ1-2
CDR3nt: TGTGCCAGCAGCTTGTGGGCGGGAGGGCCGTTAGAGACCCAGTACTTC; CDR3aa: CASSLWAGGPLETQYF; v_gene: TRBV5-6; abundance: .; d_gene: TRBD2; j_gene: TRBJ2-5
CDR3nt: TGTGCCAGCAGTTTATTTCCAGCGGTAGCCTCTGGGGCCAACGTCCTGACTTTC; CDR3aa: CASSLFPAVASGANVLTF; v_gene: TRBV27; abundance: .; d_gene: .; j_gene: TRBJ2-6
CDR3nt: TGTGCCAGCAGCGCCCCAGCCTCCTACGAGCAGTACTTC; CDR3aa: CASSAPASYEQYF; v_gene: TRBV7-9; abundance: .; d_gene: .; j_gene: TRBJ2-7
CDR3nt: TGCGCCAGCAGTAGGGACAGGGGTGTAGTTGGAAATGAGCAGTTCTTC; CDR3aa: CASSRDRGVVGNEQFF; v_gene: TRBV5-1; abundance: .; d_gene: TRBD1; j_gene: TRBJ2-1
CDR3nt: TGCGCCAGCAGCTTTGCAGGGGGCAATCAGCCCCAGCATTTT; CDR3aa: CASSFAGGNQPQHF; v_gene: TRBV5-1; abundance: few; d_gene: .; j_gene: TRBJ1-5
CDR3nt: TGTGCCAGCAGTTTTCCCAATCAGCCCCAGCATTTT; CDR3aa: CASSFPNQPQHF; v_gene: TRBV27; abundance: .; d_gene: .; j_gene: TRBJ1-5
CDR3nt: TGTGCCAGCAGAACTTCCACAGATACGCAGTATTTT; CDR3aa: CASRTSTDTQYF; v_gene: TRBV28; abundance: .; d_gene: .; j_gene: TRBJ2-3
CDR3nt: TGTGCCAGCAGCGTTATAGCCAAAAACATTCAGTACTTC; CDR3aa: CASSVIAKNIQYF; v_gene: TRBV9; abundance: .; d_gene: .; j_gene: TRBJ2-4
CDR3nt: TGCGCCAGCAGCTCCGGGACTAGCGGGAGTTCCCACGGGGAGCTGTTTTTT; CDR3aa: CASSSGTSGSSHGELFF; v_gene: TRBV5-1; abundance: .; d_gene: TRBD2; j_gene: TRBJ2-2
CDR3nt: TGTGCCAGCAGTTTTGCCGGGACAGAAGGCTATGGCTACACCTTC; CDR3aa: CASSFAGTEGYGYTF; v_gene: TRBV2; abundance: once; d_gene: TRBD1; j_gene: TRBJ1-2
CDR3nt: TGTGCCAGCAGCCAGTATCAAGACATTCAGTACTTC; CDR3aa: CASSQYQDIQYF; v_gene: TRBV7-2; abundance: .; d_gene: .; j_gene: TRBJ2-4
CDR3nt: TGTGCCAGCAGCGGTTCCTACGAGCAGTACTTC; CDR3aa: CASSGSYEQYF; v_gene: TRBV2; abundance: .; d_gene: .; j_gene: TRBJ2-7
CDR3nt: TGTGCCAGCTCTCATCGGGAAGCCTCCTACAATGAGCAGTTCTTC; CDR3aa: CASSHREASYNEQFF; v_gene: TRBV18; abundance: .; d_gene: .; j_gene: TRBJ2-1
CDR3nt: TGTGCCAGCAGCGGATGGACAGGGCCTAACGGCTACACCTTC; CDR3aa: CASSGWTGPNGYTF; v_gene: TRBV9; abundance: .; d_gene: TRBD1; j_gene: TRBJ1-2
CDR3nt: TGTGCCAGCAGTACCGACAGCTACGAGCAGTACTTC; CDR3aa: CASSTDSYEQYF; v_gene: TRBV27; abundance: .; d_gene: .; j_gene: TRBJ2-7
CDR3nt: TGTGCCACCAGCAGAGGACTAGCGGGAACCCAAAACATTCAGTACTTC; CDR3aa: CATSRGLAGTQNIQYF; v_gene: TRBV15; abundance: .; d_gene: TRBD2; j_gene: TRBJ2-4
CDR3nt: TGTGCCAGCGAAGGCGAGTTTGGGACCCAGTACTTC; CDR3aa: CASEGEFGTQYF; v_gene: TRBV14; abundance: .; d_gene: .; j_gene: TRBJ2-5
CDR3nt: TGTGCCAGCAGTTACGGGGGACAGGGCCACTTT; CDR3aa: CASSYGGQGHF; v_gene: TRBV6-6; abundance: .; d_gene: TRBD1; j_gene: TRBJ1-6
CDR3nt: TGTGCCAGCAGCGAGGGGTTGTCAGGCCAGGGACTCTCCTACGAGCAGTACTTC; CDR3aa: CASSEGLSGQGLSYEQYF; v_gene: TRBV9; abundance: .; d_gene: .; j_gene: TRBJ2-7
CDR3nt: TGTGCCAGCTCACCACCAGGGTCCCGGGGGGAATTGAACACTGAAGCTTTCTTT; CDR3aa: CASSPPGSRGELNTEAFF; v_gene: TRBV18; abundance: few; d_gene: .; j_gene: TRBJ1-1
CDR3nt: TGTGCCAGCAGTAGGGACAGGGTTAGCACTGAAGCTTTCTTT; CDR3aa: CASSRDRVSTEAFF; v_gene: TRBV6-5; abundance: .; d_gene: TRBD1; j_gene: TRBJ1-1
CDR3nt: TGTGCCAGCACCGTACCCGGGGACAGGGATAACACCATATATTTT; CDR3aa: CASTVPGDRDNTIYF; v_gene: TRBV28; abundance: once; d_gene: TRBD1; j_gene: TRBJ1-3
CDR3nt: TGTGCCAGTAGTCCTTGGAGTAATCAGCCCCAGCATTTT; CDR3aa: CASSPWSNQPQHF; v_gene: TRBV19; abundance: once; d_gene: .; j_gene: TRBJ1-5
CDR3nt: TGCGGGGGGGCTAAGGGCGGCAATGAGCAGTTCTTC; CDR3aa: CGGAKGGNEQFF; v_gene: TRBV29-1; abundance: .; d_gene: .; j_gene: TRBJ2-1
CDR3nt: TGTGCCAGCAGTGAAGGGGGTAGCGGGGACGGGGATACGCAGTATTTT; CDR3aa: CASSEGGSGDGDTQYF; v_gene: TRBV2; abundance: .; d_gene: TRBD2; j_gene: TRBJ2-3
CDR3nt: TGTGCCAGCAGCCCACTCGTAGGCTCCTACAATGAGCAGTTCTTC; CDR3aa: CASSPLVGSYNEQFF; v_gene: TRBV7-7; abundance: .; d_gene: .; j_gene: TRBJ2-1
CDR3nt: TGTGCCAGCAGCGGACGGGAGAGCCAAGAGACCCAGTACTTC; CDR3aa: CASSGRESQETQYF; v_gene: TRBV6-1; abundance: .; d_gene: .; j_gene: TRBJ2-5
CDR3nt: TGTGCCAGCAGCCAGGCCGGGACAGGGGCATGGGCCCAGCATTTT; CDR3aa: CASSQAGTGAWAQHF; v_gene: TRBV4-2; abundance: .; d_gene: TRBD1; j_gene: TRBJ1-5
CDR3nt: TGTGCCAGCAGCTTGGGTCAGGGGACCCCCGGTGAGCAGTTCTTC; CDR3aa: CASSLGQGTPGEQFF; v_gene: TRBV5-8; abundance: .; d_gene: .; j_gene: TRBJ2-1
CDR3nt: TGTGCCAGCAGCCAAGCTCTTGGCGAGCGGGAGTCCTACAATGAGCAGTTCTTC; CDR3aa: CASSQALGERESYNEQFF; v_gene: TRBV4-2; abundance: .; d_gene: TRBD2; j_gene: TRBJ2-1
CDR3nt: TGTGCCAGCAGTGAATCAGCCGCCAAAAACATTCAGTACTTC; CDR3aa: CASSESAAKNIQYF; v_gene: TRBV2; abundance: .; d_gene: .; j_gene: TRBJ2-4
CDR3nt: TGTGCCAGCAGTGGGACAGGGGAACAGCCCCAGCATTTT; CDR3aa: CASSGTGEQPQHF; v_gene: TRBV2; abundance: .; d_gene: TRBD1; j_gene: TRBJ1-5